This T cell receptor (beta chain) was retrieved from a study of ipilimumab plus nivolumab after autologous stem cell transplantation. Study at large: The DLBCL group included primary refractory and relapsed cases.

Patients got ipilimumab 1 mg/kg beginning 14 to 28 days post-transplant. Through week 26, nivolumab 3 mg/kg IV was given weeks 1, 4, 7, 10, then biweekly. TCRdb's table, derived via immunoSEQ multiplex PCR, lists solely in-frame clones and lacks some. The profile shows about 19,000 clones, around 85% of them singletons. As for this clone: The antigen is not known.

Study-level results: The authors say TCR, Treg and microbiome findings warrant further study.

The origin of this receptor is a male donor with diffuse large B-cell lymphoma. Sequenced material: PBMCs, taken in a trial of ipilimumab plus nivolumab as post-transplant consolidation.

CDR3 protein: CTSSQGVYRGPPWGEQYF. CDR3 nucleotide sequence: TGCACCAGCAGCCAAGGGGTCTACAGGGGGCCTCCCTGGGGCGAGCAGTACTTC. The V and J genes are TRBV1 and TRBJ2-7; the table's D gene call, TRBD1, was not cross checked with the DNA. TRBV1 is a listed pseudogene. The CDR3 covers 18 residues.